This T cell receptor (beta chain) was retrieved from a study of blood T cell repertoires in COVID-19. Study summary: The cDNA or gDNA used as material had been derived from T cells, B-cell-depleted T cells, or PBMCs.

This CDR3 comprises 17 residues. Assay: immunoSEQ multiplex PCR; the TCRdb copy retains only in-frame clones and omits some. The table shows some 700,000 clones, with 70% to 90% occurring only once. The chain recombines TRBV21-1 with TRBJ1-5. TRBV21-1 is an annotated pseudogene. The sequencing input was peripheral blood. The sequence came from a woman younger than 35 with acute or convalescent COVID-19. The CDR3: CASSNREGIYSNQPQHF. The CDR3 DNA reads as TGTGCCAGCAGCAACAGGGAGGGCATCTATAGCAATCAGCCCCAGCATTTT.